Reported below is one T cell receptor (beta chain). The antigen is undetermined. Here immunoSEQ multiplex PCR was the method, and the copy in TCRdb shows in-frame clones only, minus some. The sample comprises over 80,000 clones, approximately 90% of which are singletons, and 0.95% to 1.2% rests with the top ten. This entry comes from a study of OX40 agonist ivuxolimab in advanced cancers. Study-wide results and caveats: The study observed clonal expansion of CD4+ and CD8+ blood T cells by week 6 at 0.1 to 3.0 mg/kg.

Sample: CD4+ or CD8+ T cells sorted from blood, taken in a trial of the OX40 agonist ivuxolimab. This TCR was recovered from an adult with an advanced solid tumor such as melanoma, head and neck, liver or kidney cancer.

As DNA, the CDR3 is TGCGCCAGCAGCCAGGACCAATCCGGGAGGGGCTACGAGCAGTACTTC. The encoded protein is CASSQDQSGRGYEQYF. The chain couples TRBV4-1 to TRBJ2-7; 8 nucleotides line up with TRBD2. CDR3 length: 16 residues. J gave up 3 bases and V 3 bases, and 10 bases lay outside the gene matches. Germline-derived CDR1 and CDR2 are MGHRA and YSYEKL.